Listed below are T cell receptor beta chains from one sample, sequenced in a study of cytomegalovirus exposure and HLA in healthy donors. Profiling relied on immunoSEQ multiplex PCR, and the TCRdb table lists in-frame clones only, not all of them. The sample shows about 210,000 clones, over 75% of them seen only once. Sequenced sample: PBMCs. The receptors come from a male donor in good health and CMV-seronegative. Each CDR3 is given with its conserved first and last residue. Fields, in order: clone size, J gene, D gene, V gene, CDR3 protein, CDR3 DNA. A D gene is named only where the DNA matches it firmly. Part of the rows lack a size; the others show once, few, many or a class for expanded clones.

. | TRBJ2-1 | . | TRBV19 | CASSTGTNYNEQFF | TGTGCCAGTAGTACAGGGACAAACTACAATGAGCAGTTCTTC
. | TRBJ1-3 | . | TRBV4-3 | CASSQDSFGNTIYF | TGCGCCAGCAGCCAAGACAGTTTCGGAAACACCATATATTTT
. | TRBJ1-1 | TRBD1 | TRBV29-1 | CSVDTGVETEAFF | TGCAGCGTGGATACAGGGGTAGAAACTGAAGCTTTCTTT
. | TRBJ2-3 | . | TRBV7-3 | CASSHGQTSTDTQYF | TGTGCCAGCAGCCACGGACAGACCAGCACAGATACGCAGTATTTT
few | TRBJ1-1 | TRBD1 | TRBV6-6 | CASSLTGKTEAFF | TGTGCCAGCAGCCTGACAGGGAAGACTGAAGCTTTCTTT
. | TRBJ2-2 | TRBD2 | TRBV28 | CASSLRASGAGELFF | TGTGCCAGCAGTTTGAGGGCTAGCGGGGCCGGGGAGCTGTTTTTT
. | TRBJ1-4 | . | TRBV21-1 | CASSRVGGRGEKLFF | TGTGCCAGCAGCAGGGTCGGGGGGCGAGGTGAAAAACTGTTTTTT
. | TRBJ1-4 | TRBD1 | TRBV2 | CASKGTGMDEKLFF | TGTGCCAGCAAGGGGACAGGGATGGATGAAAAACTGTTTTTT
once | TRBJ2-5 | . | TRBV5-1 | CASSPPLGGLQETQYF | TGCGCCAGCAGCCCCCCCCTGGGCGGGCTTCAAGAGACCCAGTACTTC
once | TRBJ2-7 | . | TRBV28 | CASSPGDTHEQYF | TGTGCCAGCAGTCCAGGGGACACCCACGAGCAGTACTTC
. | TRBJ2-7 | TRBD1 | TRBV11-3 | CASSYGTGYEQYF | TGTGCCAGCAGCTACGGGACAGGCTACGAGCAGTACTTC
. | TRBJ2-1 | . | TRBV7-9 | CSSSLDQGYNEQFF | TGTTCCAGCAGCTTAGATCAGGGGTACAATGAGCAGTTCTTC
. | TRBJ2-3 | TRBD2 | TRBV5-4 | CASSFPGTSETASTDTQYF | TGTGCCAGCAGCTTCCCCGGGACTAGCGAGACTGCGAGCACAGATACGCAGTATTTT
few | TRBJ2-5 | . | TRBV4-3 | CASSQGYGGQETQYF | TGCGCCAGCAGCCAGGGCTACGGGGGTCAAGAGACCCAGTACTTC
. | TRBJ2-3 | TRBD2 | TRBV14 | CASSQELAGRRDTQYF | TGTGCCAGCAGCCAAGAACTAGCGGGGAGGCGAGATACGCAGTATTTT
. | TRBJ1-1 | TRBD1 | TRBV19 | CASRIEQGNTEAFF | TGTGCCAGTAGAATTGAACAGGGGAATACTGAAGCTTTCTTT
. | TRBJ2-7 | . | TRBV29-1 | CSVGGTDSGGYEQYF | TGCAGCGTGGGTGGAACGGACTCAGGAGGCTACGAGCAGTACTTC
few | TRBJ2-7 | TRBD1 | TRBV5-1 | CASNWDSPVYEQYF | TGCGCCAGCAATTGGGACAGTCCGGTCTACGAGCAGTACTTC
. | TRBJ1-1 | . | TRBV4-3 | CASRGQPMNTEAFF | TGCGCCAGCCGCGGACAGCCGATGAACACTGAAGCTTTCTTT
once | TRBJ2-2 | TRBD2 | TRBV5-4 | CASRSTGLADTGELFF | TGTGCCAGCAGATCCACGGGACTAGCGGACACCGGGGAGCTGTTTTTT
few | TRBJ1-1 | . | TRBV27 | CASSPLAGSNTEAFF | TGTGCCAGCAGTCCCCTGGCAGGGTCGAACACTGAAGCTTTCTTT
. | TRBJ1-2 | TRBD1 | TRBV4-3 | CASSQDLGTGRRYTF | TGCGCCAGCAGCCAAGATCTGGGGACAGGGCGTCGCTACACCTTC
. | TRBJ2-2 | TRBD1 | TRBV2 | CASSPRGREELFF | TGTGCCAGCAGTCCCAGGGGGCGGGAGGAGCTGTTTTTT
. | TRBJ2-7 | TRBD2 | TRBV4-3 | CASSQDGGLARYEQYF | TGCGCCAGCAGCCAAGATGGCGGACTAGCGAGGTACGAGCAGTACTTC
few | TRBJ1-2 | . | TRBV5-1 | CASKEDLSVSYPTLRPNYGYTF | TGCGCCAGCAAGGAAGACTTGTCGGTTTCTTATCCCACATTAAGGCCTAACTATGGCTACACCTTC
. | TRBJ1-1 | TRBD1 | TRBV9 | CASSVVRGRGNTEAFF | TGTGCCAGCAGCGTAGTGAGGGGGCGGGGGAACACTGAAGCTTTCTTT
once | TRBJ1-2 | . | TRBV6-5 | CASSYGEDYGYTF | TGTGCCAGCAGTTACGGGGAGGACTATGGCTACACCTTC
. | TRBJ2-3 | TRBD2 | TRBV4-1 | CASSPSLAGGRNTQYF | TGCGCCAGCAGCCCATCCCTAGCGGGGGGGAGGAATACGCAGTATTTT
. | TRBJ1-3 | . | TRBV29-1 | CSVEYMGGIGNTIYF | TGCAGCGTTGAATATATGGGAGGGATTGGAAACACCATATATTTT
. | TRBJ2-1 | . | TRBV18 | CASSLGGDPSYNEQFF | TGTGCCAGCTCACTTGGAGGGGATCCCTCCTACAATGAGCAGTTCTTC
. | TRBJ2-3 | . | TRBV7-7 | CASSLDTANTDTQYF | TGTGCTAGCAGTCTGGACACCGCGAACACAGATACGCAGTATTTT
. | TRBJ2-2 | . | TRBV19 | CASSLRVTNTGELFF | TGTGCCAGTAGTCTGAGGGTGACGAACACCGGGGAGCTGTTTTTT
. | TRBJ1-6 | . | TRBV5-6 | CASSRGWDNSPLHF | TGTGCCAGCAGCAGGGGTTGGGATAATTCACCCCTCCACTTT
. | TRBJ2-3 | . | TRBV10-3 | CAISGGASTDTQYF | TGTGCCATCAGTGGCGGGGCTAGCACAGATACGCAGTATTTT
. | TRBJ2-7 | . | TRBV28 | CASSLVRSTGTYEQYF | TGTGCCAGCAGTTTAGTCCGATCGACAGGCACCTACGAGCAGTACTTC
few | TRBJ2-7 | . | TRBV5-1 | CASSLAAGRIYEQYF | TGCGCCAGCAGCTTGGCCGCAGGGCGAATTTACGAGCAGTACTTC